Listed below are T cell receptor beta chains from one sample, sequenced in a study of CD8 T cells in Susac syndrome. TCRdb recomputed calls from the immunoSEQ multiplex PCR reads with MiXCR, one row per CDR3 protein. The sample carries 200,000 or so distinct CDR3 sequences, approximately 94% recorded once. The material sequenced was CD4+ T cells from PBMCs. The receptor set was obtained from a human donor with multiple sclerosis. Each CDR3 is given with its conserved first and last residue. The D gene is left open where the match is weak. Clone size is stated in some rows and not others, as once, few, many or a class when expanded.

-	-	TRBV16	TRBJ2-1	CASSRGGGSNEQFF
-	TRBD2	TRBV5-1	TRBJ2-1	CASSSGTSGLGEQFF
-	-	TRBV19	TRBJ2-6	CASSVSSGANVLTF
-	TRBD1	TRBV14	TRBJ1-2	CASSPGRGTGSGYTF
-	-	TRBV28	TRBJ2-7	CASSTTGHMSSYEQYF
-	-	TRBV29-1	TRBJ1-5	CSVGWDSNQPQHF
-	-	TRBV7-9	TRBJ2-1	CASSGSGYNNEQFF
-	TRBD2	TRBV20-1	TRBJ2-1	CSAPPVLAGVNEQFF
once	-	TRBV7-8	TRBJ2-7	CASSPRRSVDEQYF
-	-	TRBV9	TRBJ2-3	CASSLQGLMETDTQYF
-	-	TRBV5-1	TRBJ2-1	CASSRQQGSYNEQFF
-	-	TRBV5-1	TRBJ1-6	CASMAGGGAGGNSPLHF
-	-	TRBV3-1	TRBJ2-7	CASSLLGLSYYEQYF
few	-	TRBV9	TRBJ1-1	CASSVVGAPEAFF
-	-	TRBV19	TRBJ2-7	CASSPLRDVGSNEQYF
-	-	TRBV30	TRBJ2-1	CATERGEQFF
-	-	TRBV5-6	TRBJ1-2	CASSLVGTDRTYGYTF
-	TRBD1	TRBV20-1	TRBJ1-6	CSARGTGQTNNSPLHF
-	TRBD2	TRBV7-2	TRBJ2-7	CASSLQRGSSYEQYF
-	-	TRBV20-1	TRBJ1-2	CSASSWDPGSDGYTF
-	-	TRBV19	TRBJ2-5	CASGTQETQYF
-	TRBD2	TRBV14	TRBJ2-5	CASRASGTQETQYF
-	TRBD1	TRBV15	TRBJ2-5	CATSRGLRGQEGTQYF
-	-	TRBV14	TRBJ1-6	CASSQVGNSPLHF
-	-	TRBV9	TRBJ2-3	CASSVAAGEVSATQYF
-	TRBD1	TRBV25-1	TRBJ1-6	CASSIQTGDYSPLHF
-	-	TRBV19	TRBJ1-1	CASRADSYRSTEAFF
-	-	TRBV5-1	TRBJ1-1	CASSLAGEGTEAFF